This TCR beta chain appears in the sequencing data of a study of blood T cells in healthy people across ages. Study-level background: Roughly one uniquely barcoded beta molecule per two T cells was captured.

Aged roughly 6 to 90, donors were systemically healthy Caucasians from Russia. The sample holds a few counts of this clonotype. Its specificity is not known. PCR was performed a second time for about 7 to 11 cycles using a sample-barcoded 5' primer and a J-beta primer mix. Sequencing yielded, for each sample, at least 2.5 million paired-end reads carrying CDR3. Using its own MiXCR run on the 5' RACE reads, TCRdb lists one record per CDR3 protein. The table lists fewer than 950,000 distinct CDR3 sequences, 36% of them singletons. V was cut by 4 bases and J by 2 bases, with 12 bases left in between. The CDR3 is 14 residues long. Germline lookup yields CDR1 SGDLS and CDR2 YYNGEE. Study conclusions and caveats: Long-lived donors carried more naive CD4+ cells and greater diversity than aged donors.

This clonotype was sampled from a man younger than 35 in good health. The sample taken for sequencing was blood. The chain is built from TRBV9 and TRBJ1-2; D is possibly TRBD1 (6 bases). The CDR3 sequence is CASSTQTGNYGYTF. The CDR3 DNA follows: TGTGCCAGCAGCACCCAGACAGGAAACTATGGCTACACCTTC.